This TCR beta chain came from a study of glioma-infiltrating T cells after dendritic cell vaccination. Method: immunoSEQ multiplex PCR; TCRdb's copy keeps in-frame clones and lacks some. The top ten hold around 5.4% of the sample, which has 80,000 to 100,000 clones, 70% to 80% seen once. V lost 0 bases and J lost 2, with 8 bases in between. The CDR3 has 14 residues. CDR1 and CDR2 from the germline V gene are SGHRS and YFSETQ. Patients had residual fresh-frozen tumor tissue and more than two years of survival data. No glioblastoma patient carried an isocitrate dehydrogenase mutation. The V call is TRBV5-1, the J call TRBJ2-5; D is uncertain. Sequenced here: blood, sampled before dendritic cell vaccination. The sequence was obtained from a human donor with glioblastoma. Written as DNA, the CDR3 is TGCGCCAGCAGCTTGGGGCGGCTTCAAGAGACCCAGTACTTC. It yields the protein CASSLGRLQETQYF.